Following are 5 T cell receptor beta chains from one sample sequenced in a study of early T cells in non-severe SARS-CoV-2 infection. TCRdb processed the 5' RACE reads anew with MiXCR; each CDR3 protein has one entry. The sample consists of over 45,000 distinct CDR3 sequences, roughly 5.9% of them appearing once. Input material: whole blood. These receptor sequences come from an adult who was a healthcare worker with PCR-confirmed SARS-CoV-2 infection or an uninfected control (not recorded which).

This clonotype was found many times. CDR3 region: CASSPRTEAYEGQYF. DNA of the CDR3: TGTGCCAGCAGCCCTCGGACAGAAGCCTACGAAGGGCAGTACTTC. V is TRBV16 and J is TRBJ2-7; D might be TRBD1 (6 bases). The CDR3 is made up of 15 amino acids. Germline-derived CDR1 and CDR2 are KGHSY and FQNENV. Trimming removed 4 bases at V and 9 bases at J, with 22 bases between.

This clonotype showed up just a few times. The genes are TRBV6-5 and TRBJ2-3, with unresolved D. The ends were cut back, 10 bases at V and 1 base at J, with 12 bases in the middle. Germline CDR1 reads MNHEY; CDR2 reads SVGAGI. This CDR3 region has 13 residues. CDR3 residues: CATAAPGTDTQYF. CDR3 in DNA: TGTGCCACGGCGGCACCTGGCACAGATACGCAGTATTTT.

This clonotype was counted ten times or more. CDR3 in amino acids: CATTSGGAGTDTQYF. CDR3 nucleotides: TGTGCCACCACTAGCGGGGGGGCCGGGACAGATACGCAGTATTTT. The rearrangement uses TRBV10-3 and TRBJ2-3; TRBD2 aligns across 13 bases. Losses at the gene ends were 10 bases for V and 3 bases for J; bases not matched to a gene: 7. Germline values: CDR1 ENHRY, CDR2 SYGVKD. The length of the CDR3 is 15 residues.

This chain links TRBV18 with TRBJ2-1; 10 positions match TRBD2. This CDR3 is built from 16 residues. J gave up 8 bases and V 6 bases, and 13 bases lay outside the gene matches. The germline V gene encodes CDR1 KGHSH and CDR2 LQKENI. The CDR3 DNA follows: TGTGCCAGCTCCCCTTTGGCTAGCGGGAGTTCGGATGAGCAGTTCTTC. This codes for CASSPLASGSSDEQFF.

In this sample, this clonotype turned up a few times. The chain links TRBV29-1 to TRBJ2-7; TRBD1 matches at 8 bases. V was clipped by 5 bases and J by 7 bases; unmatched bases: 16. The CDR3 loop spans 15 amino acids. The germline V gene has CDR1 SQVTM and CDR2 ANQGSEA. CDR3 nucleotides: TGCAGCGTTCGGACAGGGAGCCCTCTTAGAGGGGAGCAGTACTTC. This gives the protein CSVRTGSPLRGEQYF.